One and the same sample provided the 13 T cell receptor beta chains below, sequenced in a study of blood T cell repertoires in COVID-19. The table came from immunoSEQ multiplex PCR; TCRdb's copy has only in-frame clones and leaves some out. The sample holds 140,000 or so clones; just under 90% are singletons and the top ten take 11%. Specimen: peripheral blood. The receptors were gathered from an elderly woman with acute or convalescent COVID-19.

The chain has TRBV7-2 and TRBJ1-1; tentatively, D is TRBD1 (5 bases). This CDR3 is built from 14 residues. Germline values: CDR1 SGHTA, CDR2 FQGNSA. Trimming removed 5 bases from V and 1 base from J, with 11 bases in between. The chain's CDR3 is CASSQGTANTEAFF. The CDR3 DNA reads as TGTGCCAGCAGCCAAGGGACTGCGAACACTGAAGCTTTCTTT.

V gene TRBV9 combines with J gene TRBJ1-2, with a weak D call TRBD1 (5 bases). This CDR3 has 14 residues. CDR1 is SGDLS, CDR2 YYNGEE, per germline. The germline V and J ends were trimmed by 0 bases and 5 bases, with 11 bases remaining between them. The CDR3 region is CASSVGQGLYGYTF. As DNA, the CDR3 is TGTGCCAGCAGCGTAGGGCAGGGATTATATGGCTACACCTTC.

The J gene is TRBJ1-2, the V gene TRBV5-4; 8 bases fit TRBD1. The CDR3 runs to 16 residues. V shed 5 bases and J 7 bases; nucleotides not matched to a gene: 16. Germline CDR1 reads SGHNT; CDR2 reads YYREEE (reference sequence). DNA for the CDR3: TGTGCCAGCAGTCATCGGACAGGGCCCGAAATGGGTGGCTACACCTTC. Amino acid sequence: CASSHRTGPEMGGYTF.

Only one count was recorded for this clone. The J gene is TRBJ1-1, the V gene TRBV12-5, with D possibly being TRBD1 (6 bases). Trimming removed 6 bases from V and 5 bases from J, with 16 bases in between. Germline CDR1 reads LGHNT; CDR2 reads FRNRAP. The CDR3 spans 14 residues. The CDR3 DNA reads as TGTGCTAGTGGACCAGGGGTTAGGACGACTGAAGCTTTCTTT. Translated, it gives CASGPGVRTTEAFF.

This chain uses TRBV7-9 with TRBJ2-3; a possible D gene is TRBD1 (5 bases). V was clipped by 3 bases and J by 1 base, with 11 bases between them. In germline, CDR1 is SEHNR, CDR2 FQNEAQ (reference sequence). The CDR3 is made up of 15 amino acids. CDR3 in amino acids: CASSLYLGGTDTQYF. For the CDR3, the DNA is TGTGCCAGCAGCTTGTACCTAGGGGGCACAGATACGCAGTATTTT.

This clone was recorded once. The chain links TRBV5-1 to TRBJ2-2; unclear D gene. Trimming took off 0 bases at V and 7 bases at J, with 13 bases between the two ends. Germline CDR1 is SGHRS and CDR2 is YFSETQ. This CDR3 has 15 amino acids. The CDR3: CASSLERPLHGELFF. The CDR3 nucleotides are TGCGCCAGCAGCTTGGAGCGCCCCCTCCACGGGGAGCTGTTTTTT.

This clone was seen only a few times. The chain is built from TRBV3-1 (or the pseudogene TRBV3-2) and TRBJ2-6; 7 nucleotides match TRBD2. The J segment lost 0 bases and the V segment lost 5 bases, leaving 1 base of the junction unmatched. The germline gives CDR1 LGHDT, CDR2 YNNKEL (reference sequence). The CDR3 runs 15 residues. CDR3 bases: TGTGCCAGCAGCGGGGGGGTCTCTGGGGCCAACGTCCTGACTTTC. Translation: CASSGGVSGANVLTF.

The chain carries TRBV5-1 and TRBJ1-1, with D tentatively TRBD1 (5 bases). With 0 bases removed from V and 3 bases from J, the gap between germline ends came to 6 bases. The CDR3 runs 13 residues. Germline values: CDR1 SGHRS, CDR2 YFSETQ. In nucleotides, the CDR3 is TGCGCCAGCAGCTTGGTAGGGGACACTGAAGCTTTCTTT. Translation: CASSLVGDTEAFF. The variable domain in full, completed from reference TRBV5-1 and TRBJ1-1, reads KAGVTQTPRYLIKTRGQQVTLSCSPISGHRSVSWYQQTPGQGLQFLFEYFSETQRNKGNFPGRFSGRQFSNSRSEMNVSTLELGDSALYLCASSLVGDTEAFFGQGTRLTVV.

This chain joins TRBV7-2 and TRBJ1-5; 10 bases fit TRBD1. The V segment lost 1 base and the J segment 3 bases; nucleotides outside the gene matches: 3. This CDR3 spans 16 amino acids. Germline CDR1 SGHTA, CDR2 FQGNSA. The CDR3 protein is CASSLVGTGVNQPQHF. The CDR3 region has the DNA TGTGCCAGCAGCTTAGTGGGGACAGGGGTCAATCAGCCCCAGCATTTT. The whole variable domain, filled in from reference TRBV7-2 and TRBJ1-5, reads GAGVSQSPSNKVTEKGKDVELRCDPISGHTALYWYRQSLGQGLEFLIYFQGNSAPDKSGLPSDRFSAERTGGSVSTLTIQRTQQEDSAVYLCASSLVGTGVNQPQHFGDGTRLSIL.

This rearrangement joins TRBV3-1 (or the pseudogene TRBV3-2) to TRBJ1-2; D perhaps matches TRBD1 (5 bases). This CDR3 is 15 amino acids long. Germline CDR1 reads LGHDT; CDR2 reads YNNKEL (reference sequence). The ends were cut back, 1 base at V and 6 bases at J, with 15 bases in the middle. CDR3 nucleotide sequence: TGTGCCAGCAGCCAAGCTTCGTGGGGGGTAGATGGCTACACCTTC. Translated: CASSQASWGVDGYTF.

The chain links TRBV5-8 to TRBJ1-6, with a weak D call TRBD1 (5 bases). The CDR3 sequence is 14 residues long. Trimming took off 1 base at V and 14 bases at J, with 16 bases between the two ends. The germline gives CDR1 SGHTS, CDR2 YDEGEE. The DNA of the CDR3 is TGTGCCAGCAGCTTGCACGGACAAGATTCGGCCCTCCACTTT. It yields the protein CASSLHGQDSALHF.

Only a few counts were recorded for this clone. The V call is TRBV7-2, the J call TRBJ1-4; possible D gene TRBD1, 5 bases. The CDR3 is made up of 13 amino acids. In germline, CDR1 is SGHTA, CDR2 FQGNSA. Trimming pared 4 bases from V and 8 bases from J, leaving 11 bases between. The DNA of the CDR3 is TGTGCCAGCAGCTCATACGGGGGGGAAAAACTGTTTTTT. Protein product: CASSSYGGEKLFF.

This chain links TRBV9 with TRBJ2-3, with D perhaps matching TRBD1 (6 bases). Germline assignment: CDR1 SGDLS and CDR2 YYNGEE. This CDR3 has 14 amino acids. The ends were cut back, 3 bases at V and 4 bases at J, with 12 bases in the middle. CDR3 bases: TGTGCCAGCAGCGGACACAGGGCCGCAGATACGCAGTATTTT. This gives the protein CASSGHRAADTQYF.